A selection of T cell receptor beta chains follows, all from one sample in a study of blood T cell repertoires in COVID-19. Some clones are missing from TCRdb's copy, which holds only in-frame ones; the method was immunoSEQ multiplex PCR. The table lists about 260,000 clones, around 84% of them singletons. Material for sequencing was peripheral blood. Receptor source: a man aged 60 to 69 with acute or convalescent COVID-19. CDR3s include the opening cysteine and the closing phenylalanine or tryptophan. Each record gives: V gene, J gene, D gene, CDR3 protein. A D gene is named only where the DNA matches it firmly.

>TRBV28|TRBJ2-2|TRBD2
CASSSLAGVNTGELFF
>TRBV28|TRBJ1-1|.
CASSLFLGDTEAFF
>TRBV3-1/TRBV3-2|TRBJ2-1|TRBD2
CASRPAGGPYNEQFF
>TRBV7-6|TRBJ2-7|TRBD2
CASSSSGSGGQYF
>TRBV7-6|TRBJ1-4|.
CASSLAVQGEKLFF
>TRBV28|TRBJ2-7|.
CASRKRLTYRTYEQYF
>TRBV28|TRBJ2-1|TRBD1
CASSLHSTGVVEQFF
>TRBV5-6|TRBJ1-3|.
CASSLGSRGGNTIYF
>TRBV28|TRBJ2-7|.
CASTASSYEQYF
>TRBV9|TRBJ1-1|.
CASSPGGVSTEAFF
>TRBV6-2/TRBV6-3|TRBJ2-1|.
CASSSRTFYGNEQFF
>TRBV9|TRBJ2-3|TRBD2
CASSVGTSGGIGTQYF
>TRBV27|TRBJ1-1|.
CASTPRGLVTEAFF
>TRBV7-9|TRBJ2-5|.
CASSPTVLETQYF
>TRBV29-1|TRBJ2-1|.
CSVPRREAYNEQFF
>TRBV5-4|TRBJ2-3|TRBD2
CASRRLAGGPRDTQYF
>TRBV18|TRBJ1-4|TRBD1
CASSEGQGHNEKLFF
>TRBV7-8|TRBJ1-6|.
CASSFNRAGPLHF
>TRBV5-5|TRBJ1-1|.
CASSASSRPTNTEAFF
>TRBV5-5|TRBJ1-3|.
CASSLAPTASSGNTIYF
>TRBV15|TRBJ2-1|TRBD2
CATSRGLAPYNEQFF
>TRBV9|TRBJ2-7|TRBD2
CAPTGGVLAGVAAGEQYF
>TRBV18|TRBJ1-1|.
CASSPIQNTEAFF
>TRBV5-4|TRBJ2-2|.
CASSAADTGELFF
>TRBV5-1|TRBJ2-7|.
CASSPGLREQYF
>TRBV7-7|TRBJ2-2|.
CASSSLDAQGPDTGELFF
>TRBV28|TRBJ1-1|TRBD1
CASSIGTGIYGEAFF
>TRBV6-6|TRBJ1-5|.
CASSYSARVHQPQHF
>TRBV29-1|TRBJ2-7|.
CSVGGSPYEQYF
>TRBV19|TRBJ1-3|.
CASRDRRSGNTIYF
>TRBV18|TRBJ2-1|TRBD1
CASSPPGQGSTNEQFF
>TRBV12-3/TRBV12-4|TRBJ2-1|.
CASSLGGPEQFF